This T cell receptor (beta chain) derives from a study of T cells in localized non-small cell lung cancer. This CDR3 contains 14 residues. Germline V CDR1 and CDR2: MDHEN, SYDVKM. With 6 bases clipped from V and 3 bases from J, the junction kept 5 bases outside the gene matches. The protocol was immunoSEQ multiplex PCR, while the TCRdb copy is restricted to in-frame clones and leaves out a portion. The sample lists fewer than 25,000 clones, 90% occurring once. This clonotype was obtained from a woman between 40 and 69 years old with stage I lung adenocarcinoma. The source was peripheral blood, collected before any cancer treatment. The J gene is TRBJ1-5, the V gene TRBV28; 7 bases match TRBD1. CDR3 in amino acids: CASSSGQNNQPQHF. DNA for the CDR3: TGTGCCAGCAGCTCGGGACAGAACAATCAGCCCCAGCATTTT.